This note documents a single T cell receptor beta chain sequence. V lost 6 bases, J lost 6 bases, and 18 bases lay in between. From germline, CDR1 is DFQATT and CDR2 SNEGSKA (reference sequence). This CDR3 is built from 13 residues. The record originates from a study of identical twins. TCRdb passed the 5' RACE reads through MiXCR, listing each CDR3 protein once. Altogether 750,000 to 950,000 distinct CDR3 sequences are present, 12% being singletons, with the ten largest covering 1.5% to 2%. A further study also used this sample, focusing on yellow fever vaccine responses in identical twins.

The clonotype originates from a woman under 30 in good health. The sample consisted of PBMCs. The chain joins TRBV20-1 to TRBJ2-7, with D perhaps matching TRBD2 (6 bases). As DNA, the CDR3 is TGCAGTGCCAATGGCCAGGGAGGACGCGAGCAGTACTTC. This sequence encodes CSANGQGGREQYF.